The present T cell receptor (beta chain) was sequenced within a study of T cells in women clearing cervical HPV infection. Study summary: Cases were women with histologically confirmed HPV16-related CIN3 or worse, including a couple of invasive cancers. Study conclusions and caveats: CIN3+ cases had significantly higher TCR repertoire richness than controls, but evenness did not differ.

Genomic DNA, averaging around 1,200 ng per sample, yielded TCR beta CDR3 via immunoSEQ. Method: immunoSEQ multiplex PCR; TCRdb's copy keeps in-frame clones and lacks some. The sample includes under 30,000 clones. On this clone itself: The antigen remains undetermined. The CDR3 end falls 3 residues outside the read, so it is completed with the germline J gene.

This CDR3 spans 12 amino acids. The V gene's germline CDR1 is DFQATT and CDR2 SNEGSKA (reference sequence). V lost 3 bases, J lost 9 bases, and 12 bases lay in between. This chain uses TRBV20-1 with TRBJ2-1; weak D call: TRBD1 (6 bases). This TCR was recovered from a woman aged 18-70 years with a cervical HPV16 infection that either progressed to CIN3+ or cleared (not recorded which). Sequencing was performed on blood buffy coat. CDR3 in amino acids: CSARRGGSEQFF. The part of the CDR3 DNA that was read is TGCAGTGCTAGGAGAGGGGGATCTGAG.